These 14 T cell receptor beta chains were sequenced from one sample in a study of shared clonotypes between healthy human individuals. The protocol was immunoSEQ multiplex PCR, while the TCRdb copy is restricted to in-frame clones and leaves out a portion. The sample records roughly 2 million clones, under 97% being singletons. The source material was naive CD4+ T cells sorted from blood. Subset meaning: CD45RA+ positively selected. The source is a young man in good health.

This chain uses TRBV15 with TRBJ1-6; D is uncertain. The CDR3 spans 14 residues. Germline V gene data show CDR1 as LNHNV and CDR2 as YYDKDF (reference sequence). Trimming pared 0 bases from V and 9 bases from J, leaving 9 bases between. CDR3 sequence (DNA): TGTGCCACCAGCAGAGAAGCAGGTACTTCACCCCTCCACTTT. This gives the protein CATSREAGTSPLHF.

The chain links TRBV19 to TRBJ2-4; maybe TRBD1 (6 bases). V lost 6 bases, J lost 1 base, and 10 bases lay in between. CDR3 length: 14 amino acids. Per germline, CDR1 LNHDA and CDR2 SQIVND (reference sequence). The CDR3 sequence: CASREQGAKNIQYF. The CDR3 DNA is TGTGCCAGTAGGGAACAGGGTGCCAAAAACATTCAGTACTTC.

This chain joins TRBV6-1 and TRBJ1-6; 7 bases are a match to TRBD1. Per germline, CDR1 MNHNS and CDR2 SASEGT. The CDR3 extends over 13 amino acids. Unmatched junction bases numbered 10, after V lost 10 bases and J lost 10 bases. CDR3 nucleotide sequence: TGTGCCAACAGGGACAGTTCAGGGTCACCCCTCCACTTT. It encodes CANRDSSGSPLHF.

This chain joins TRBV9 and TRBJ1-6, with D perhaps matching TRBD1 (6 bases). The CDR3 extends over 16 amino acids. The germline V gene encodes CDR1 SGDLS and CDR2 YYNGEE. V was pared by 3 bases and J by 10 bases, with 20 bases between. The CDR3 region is CASSATTGGASSPLHF. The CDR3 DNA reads TGTGCCAGCAGCGCCACGACTGGGGGGGCTAGCTCACCCCTCCACTTT.

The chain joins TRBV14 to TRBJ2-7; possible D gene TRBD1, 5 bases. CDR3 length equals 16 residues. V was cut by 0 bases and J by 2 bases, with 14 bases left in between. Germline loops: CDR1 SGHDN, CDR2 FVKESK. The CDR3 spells CASSQEPGHGTYEQYF. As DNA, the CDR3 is TGTGCCAGCAGCCAAGAACCAGGACACGGTACCTACGAGCAGTACTTC.

Written as DNA, the CDR3 is TGTGCCAGCAATTCAGCTTCTGGCACAGATACGCAGTATTTT. As protein: CASNSASGTDTQYF. This chain links TRBV7-9 with TRBJ2-3; no definite D call. V lost 7 bases and J lost 1, with 12 bases in between. The CDR3 totals 14 residues. Germline V gene data show CDR1 as SEHNR and CDR2 as FQNEAQ (reference sequence).

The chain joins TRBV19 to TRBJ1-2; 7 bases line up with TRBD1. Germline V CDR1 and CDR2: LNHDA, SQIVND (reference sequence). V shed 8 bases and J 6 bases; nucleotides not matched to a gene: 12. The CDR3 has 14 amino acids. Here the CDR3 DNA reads TGTGCCAGTTCCCGGATCAGGGGGACCGATGGCTACACCTTC. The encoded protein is CASSRIRGTDGYTF.

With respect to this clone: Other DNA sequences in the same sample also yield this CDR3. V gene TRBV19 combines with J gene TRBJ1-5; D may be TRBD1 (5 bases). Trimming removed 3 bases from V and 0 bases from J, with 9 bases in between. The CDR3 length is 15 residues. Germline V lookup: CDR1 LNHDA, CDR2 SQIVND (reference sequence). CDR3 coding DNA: TGTGCCAGTAGTATTGGGGGAAATAGCAATCAGCCCCAGCATTTT. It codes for CASSIGGNSNQPQHF.

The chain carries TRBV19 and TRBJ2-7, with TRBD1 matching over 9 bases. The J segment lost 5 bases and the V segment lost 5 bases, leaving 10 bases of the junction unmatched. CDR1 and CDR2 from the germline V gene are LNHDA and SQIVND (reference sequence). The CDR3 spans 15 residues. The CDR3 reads CASSPAPGQGNEQYF. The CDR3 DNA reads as TGTGCCAGTAGTCCCGCACCGGGACAGGGAAACGAGCAGTACTTC.

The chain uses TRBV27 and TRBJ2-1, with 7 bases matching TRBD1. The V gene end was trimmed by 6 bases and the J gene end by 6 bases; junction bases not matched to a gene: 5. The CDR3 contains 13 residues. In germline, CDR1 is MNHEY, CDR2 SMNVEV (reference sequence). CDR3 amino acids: CASRTGFFNEQFF. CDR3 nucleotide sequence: TGTGCCAGCAGGACAGGGTTTTTCAATGAGCAGTTCTTC.

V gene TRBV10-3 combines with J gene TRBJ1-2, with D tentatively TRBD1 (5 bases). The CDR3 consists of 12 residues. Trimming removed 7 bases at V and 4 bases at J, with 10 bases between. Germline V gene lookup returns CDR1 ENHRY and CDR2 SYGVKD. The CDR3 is CAINRGSYGYTF. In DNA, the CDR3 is TGTGCCATCAACCGGGGCAGCTATGGCTACACCTTC.

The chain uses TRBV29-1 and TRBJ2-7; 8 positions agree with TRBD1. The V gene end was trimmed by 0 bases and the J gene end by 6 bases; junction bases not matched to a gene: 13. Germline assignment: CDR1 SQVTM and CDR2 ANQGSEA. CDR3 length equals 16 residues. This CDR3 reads CSVEDELRETGAEQYF. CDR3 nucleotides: TGCAGCGTTGAAGATGAACTTCGAGAGACAGGGGCCGAGCAGTACTTC.

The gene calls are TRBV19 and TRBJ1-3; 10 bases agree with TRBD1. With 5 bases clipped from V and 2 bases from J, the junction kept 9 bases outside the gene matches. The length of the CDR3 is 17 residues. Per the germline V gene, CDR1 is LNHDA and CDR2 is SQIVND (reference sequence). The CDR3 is CASSVQGQGRPGNTIYF. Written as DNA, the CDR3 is TGTGCCAGTAGTGTACAGGGACAGGGGAGACCTGGAAACACCATATATTTT.

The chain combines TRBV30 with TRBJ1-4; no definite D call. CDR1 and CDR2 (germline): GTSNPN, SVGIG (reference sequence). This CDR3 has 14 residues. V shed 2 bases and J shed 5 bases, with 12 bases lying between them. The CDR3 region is CAWSRNSRNEKLFF. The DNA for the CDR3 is TGTGCCTGGAGTCGAAACAGCAGAAATGAAAAACTGTTTTTT. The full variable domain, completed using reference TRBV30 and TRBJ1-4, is SQTIHQWPATLVQPVGSPLSLECTVEGTSNPNLYWYRQAAGRGLQLLFYSVGIGQISSEVPQNLSASRPQDRQFILSSKKLLLSDSGFYLCAWSRNSRNEKLFFGSGTQLSVL.